The TCR beta chain described here comes from a study of T cells after yellow fever vaccination. The table lists this clonotype with a few counts. With 6 bases removed from V and 5 bases from J, the gap between germline ends came to 5 bases. The CDR3 is 11 amino acids. The V gene's germline CDR1 is LNHDA and CDR2 SQIVND (reference sequence). The study made its TCR cDNA through 5'RACE template switching. That step introduced a universal primer site along with UMIs. Each CDR3 protein is one row after TCRdb ran MiXCR on the 5' RACE reads. This sample has roughly 320,000 distinct CDR3 sequences; about 10% occur once, and the top ten carry less than 3.5%.

The rearrangement uses TRBV19 and TRBJ2-1; D gene uncertain. This receptor was taken from a man aged 18 to 35 who received the YFV17D yellow fever vaccine. This material consisted of CD4+ T cells sorted from PBMCs, taken 45 days after the yellow fever booster vaccination. DNA of the CDR3: TGTGCCAGTAGAGCCCACAATGAGCAGTTCTTC. Residues: CASRAHNEQFF.